Sequencing of this TCR beta chain was carried out in a study of CD8+ T cells in alopecia areata. Whole-study results and caveats: Lesional tissue from the scalp (especially in alopecia totalis/universalis) showed higher clonality than normal scalp.

As for this clone: The antigen is undetermined.

As for treatment: oral pan-JAK inhibitor, 5-10 mg twice daily. Sequencing templates came from extracted RNA that was reverse transcribed into cDNA. Data came from immunoSEQ multiplex PCR; TCRdb stores just in-frame clones and leaves some out. This sample has approximately 110,000 clones, with under 60% found just once. Unmatched junction bases numbered 6, after V lost 5 bases and J lost 0 bases. The V gene's germline CDR1 is SEHNR and CDR2 FQNEAQ (reference sequence). This CDR3 spans 18 amino acids. Sample: CD8+ T cells sorted from blood, taken at week 24, from a patient treated with tofacitinib. The TCR was taken from a human donor with alopecia areata. The chain couples TRBV7-9 to TRBJ2-6; 11 nucleotides match TRBD2. The CDR3 region is CASSRRLAGFSGANVLTF. The CDR3 bases are TGTGCCAGCAGCCGTAGACTAGCGGGGTTCTCTGGGGCCAACGTCCTGACTTTC.